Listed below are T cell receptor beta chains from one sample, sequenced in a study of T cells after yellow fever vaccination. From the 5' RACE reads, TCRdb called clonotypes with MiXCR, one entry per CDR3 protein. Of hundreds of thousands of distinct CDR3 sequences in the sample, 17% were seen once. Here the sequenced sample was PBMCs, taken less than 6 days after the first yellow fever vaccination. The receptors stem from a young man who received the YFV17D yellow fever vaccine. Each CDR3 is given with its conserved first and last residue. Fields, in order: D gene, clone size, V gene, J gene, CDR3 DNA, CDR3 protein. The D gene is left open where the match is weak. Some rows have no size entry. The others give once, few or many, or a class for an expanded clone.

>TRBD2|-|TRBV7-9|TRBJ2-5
TGTGCCAGCAGCTTACCAGCGGGGGGACAAGAGACCCAGTACTTC
CASSLPAGGQETQYF
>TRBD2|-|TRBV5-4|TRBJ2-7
TGTGCCAGCAGCTCGTTGGCGGGGGGTAATTACGAGCAGTACTTC
CASSSLAGGNYEQYF
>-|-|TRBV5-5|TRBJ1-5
TGTGCCAGCAGCGTGGACGGTTACAATCAGCCCCAGCATTTT
CASSVDGYNQPQHF
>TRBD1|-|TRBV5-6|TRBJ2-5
TGTGCCAGCAGCAACGACCGGACAGGGGGAGCGTACCAAGAGACCCAGTACTTC
CASSNDRTGGAYQETQYF
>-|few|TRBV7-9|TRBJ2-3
TGTGCCAGCAGCTCAGGGATCTCTTATGCAGATACGCAGTATTTT
CASSSGISYADTQYF
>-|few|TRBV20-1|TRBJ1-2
TGCAGTGCTCCGCCAGGGGAAGTCTATGGCTACACCTTC
CSAPPGEVYGYTF
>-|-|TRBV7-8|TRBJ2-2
TGTGCCAGCAGACCCAGGGGCCGCCGGACCGGGGAGCTGTTTTTT
CASRPRGRRTGELFF
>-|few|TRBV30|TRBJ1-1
TGTGCCTGGAGGGGAGGGGTGGCGGACACTGAAGCTTTCTTT
CAWRGGVADTEAFF
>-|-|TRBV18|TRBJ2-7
TGTGCCAGCACCGCGGGGGCGCGATTCTACGAGCAGTACTTC
CASTAGARFYEQYF
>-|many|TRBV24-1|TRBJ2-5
TGTGCCACCAGTGATTCGCGTACCGGCGGCCAAGAGACCCAGTACTTC
CATSDSRTGGQETQYF
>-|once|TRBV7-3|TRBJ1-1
TGTGCCAGCAGCAAACAGGTGCGCACTGAAGGTTTCTTT
CASSKQVRTEGFF
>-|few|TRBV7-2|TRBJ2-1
TGTGCCAGCAGCTCACCCCCGCAGGGCTATCCCTACAATGAGCAGTTCTTC
CASSSPPQGYPYNEQFF